Sequencing of this T cell receptor beta chain was carried out in a study of molecular identifiers for immune sequencing clone quantification. Study information: Replicates partitioned RNA from about 20,000 or 100,000 naive CD8 cells into five parts, sequencing four. Study-level results: Barcode-sharing identical TCR molecules could underestimate highly expanded clone sizes.

This clonotype has just a few counts. Its matching antigen is unknown. CDR1 SGHTA and CDR2 FQGNSA come from the germline V gene. The CDR3 has 14 amino acids. Trimming removed 2 bases from V and 5 bases from J; junction bases left unmatched: 5. In TCRdb, the PCR reads were re-called with MiXCR into one record per CDR3 protein. The sample has nearly 650,000 distinct CDR3 sequences, about 25% seen once; the top ten hold 0.78%. This clonotype was obtained from a human donor in good health. Some libraries in this study had Jurkat cell RNA spiked in. The sequenced sample was naive CD8+ T cells from blood, with Jurkat cell RNA spiked in. The subset denotes: FACS-sorted CD8+CD4-CCR7+CD45RA+ naive T cells. The rearrangement links TRBV7-2 to TRBJ2-7; 8 bases line up with TRBD2. The CDR3 is CASSLSGSQDEQYF. The CDR3 DNA follows: TGTGCCAGCAGCTTAAGCGGGAGTCAAGACGAGCAGTACTTC.